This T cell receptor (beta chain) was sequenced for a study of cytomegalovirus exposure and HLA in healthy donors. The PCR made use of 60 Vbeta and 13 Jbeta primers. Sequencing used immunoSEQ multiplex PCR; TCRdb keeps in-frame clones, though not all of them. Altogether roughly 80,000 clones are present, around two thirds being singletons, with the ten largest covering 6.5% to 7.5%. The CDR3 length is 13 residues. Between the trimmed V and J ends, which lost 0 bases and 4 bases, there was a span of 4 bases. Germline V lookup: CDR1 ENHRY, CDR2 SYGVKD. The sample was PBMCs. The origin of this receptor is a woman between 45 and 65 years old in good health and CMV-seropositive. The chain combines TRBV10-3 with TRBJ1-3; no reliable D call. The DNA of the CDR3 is TGTGCCATCAGTGAGTCCGAGGGAAACACCATATATTTT. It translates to CAISESEGNTIYF.